This T cell receptor (beta chain) was captured in a study of breast tumors, draining lymph nodes, adjacent tissues. One entry per CDR3 protein results from TCRdb running MiXCR on the multiplex PCR reads. The sample contains around 110,000 distinct CDR3 sequences, less than 40% of which appear only once. Findings and limits, study-wide: The lymph node origin of tumor T cells was framed as consistent with a hypothesis, not demonstrated. Luminal-like breast cancer showed significantly greater tumor-nontumor repertoire similarity than basal-like breast cancer did. Most tumor T cells seemingly derive from lymph node, then expand in tumor.

Worth noting for this clonotype: Its specificity is unknown.

Axillary draining lymph nodes of breast cancer patients supplied the node samples. The sequence derives from a female donor with breast cancer. Some clones in this sample may be carry-over from other donors' samples. Material for sequencing was axillary lymph node tissue.

The CDR3 nucleotides are TGTGCCATAACCGGGACAGGGGTGGGGGGCTACACCTTC. Protein: CAITGTGVGGYTF. The chain carries TRBV25-1 and TRBJ1-2; the match to TRBD1 covers 10 bases. Germline CDR1 MGHDK, CDR2 SYGVNS. V trimming: 10 bases; J trimming: 8 bases; junction bases outside the gene matches: 10. The CDR3 is 13 amino acids.